This entry lists 12 T cell receptor beta chains sequenced from one sample in a study of cytomegalovirus exposure and HLA in healthy donors. Primers for the PCR totalled 60 Vbeta and 13 Jbeta. Only in-frame clones appear in the TCRdb table, and some are missing; sequencing was by immunoSEQ multiplex PCR. The repertoire holds some 76,000 clones, with about four fifths as singletons. Sequencing used PBMCs. All receptors come from a woman in her forties in good health and CMV-seropositive.

The rearrangement links TRBV2 to TRBJ2-1; no clear D gene. Trimming stripped 6 bases from V and 1 base from J, with 13 bases between. From germline, CDR1 is SNHLY and CDR2 FYNNEI. The CDR3 loop spans 15 amino acids. The CDR3 here is CASSVSGVSYNEQFF. The CDR3 DNA reads as TGTGCCAGCAGCGTCTCCGGAGTTTCCTACAATGAGCAGTTCTTC.

This chain uses TRBV9 with TRBJ2-1; D might be TRBD2 (6 bases). The CDR3 has 14 amino acids. Germline values: CDR1 SGDLS, CDR2 YYNGEE. The V gene lost 2 bases and the J gene lost 4 bases, with 10 bases spanning the gap. The CDR3 DNA reads as TGTGCCAGCAGCGTGAGTAGCGGATACAATGAGCAGTTCTTC. This encodes CASSVSSGYNEQFF.

This sequence joins TRBV4-2 and TRBJ2-1; 8 bases align to TRBD2. Germline lookup yields CDR1 LGHNA and CDR2 YNFKEQ. The CDR3 is 16 amino acids. Trimming cost V 6 bases and J 6 bases; bases outside gene matches: 13. CDR3 in amino acids: CASSLQFSGGANEQFF. The CDR3 nucleotides are TGTGCCAGCAGTTTACAATTCAGCGGGGGTGCCAATGAGCAGTTCTTC.

The chain couples TRBV5-4 to TRBJ2-7; D perhaps matches TRBD1 (5 bases). Trimming took 0 bases from V and 7 from J, leaving 14 bases between them. The CDR3 has 14 residues. CDR1 and CDR2 (germline): SGHNT, YYREEE (reference sequence). CDR3 residues: CASSLGQTTEEQYF. CDR3 bases: TGTGCCAGCAGCTTGGGACAGACCACTGAGGAGCAGTACTTC.

V gene TRBV7-2 combines with J gene TRBJ2-3, with 8 bases aligning to TRBD2. J lost 3 bases, V lost 5 bases, and 4 bases had no gene match. The CDR3 extends over 14 amino acids. The germline CDR1 and CDR2 sequences are SGHTA and FQGNSA. The CDR3 DNA reads as TGTGCCAGCAGCCCGGGACTAGAAACAGATACGCAGTATTTT. It is translated as CASSPGLETDTQYF.

In its sample, this clone was seen once. The chain couples TRBV5-6 to TRBJ2-5, with D tentatively TRBD1 (6 bases). CDR3 length: 14 residues. V lost 2 bases, J lost 4 bases, and 12 bases lay in between. In germline, CDR1 is SGHDT, CDR2 YYEEEE. The CDR3 region has the DNA TGTGCCAGCAGCTTCAGGGGCCCGACAGAGACCCAGTACTTC. Its protein is CASSFRGPTETQYF.

This clone has a handful of counts. This rearrangement joins TRBV2 to TRBJ2-5; 10 bases agree with TRBD2. Per the germline V gene, CDR1 is SNHLY and CDR2 is FYNNEI. The CDR3 totals 16 residues. Trimming cost V 2 bases and J 5 bases; bases outside gene matches: 8. The CDR3 is CASSEMVSGGWETQYF. The CDR3, as DNA: TGTGCCAGCAGTGAAATGGTTAGCGGGGGGTGGGAGACCCAGTACTTC.

The chain recombines TRBV10-1 with TRBJ2-3, with 7 bases fitting TRBD1. CDR1 WNHNN and CDR2 SYGVQD come from the germline V gene (reference sequence). The CDR3 is 13 residues long. V lost 5 bases and J lost 5; bases outside the gene matches: 4. The CDR3 loop reads CASSLDREDTQYF. CDR3 sequence (DNA): TGCGCCAGCAGTCTCGACAGGGAAGATACGCAGTATTTT.

V is TRBV18 and J is TRBJ1-6, with no clear D. Germline loops: CDR1 KGHSH, CDR2 LQKENI. V was clipped by 2 bases and J by 3 bases, with 11 bases between them. The CDR3 spans 16 residues. Written as DNA, the CDR3 is TGTGCCAGCTCACCATGGGCAGCAAACTATAATTCACCCCTCCACTTT. It specifies CASSPWAANYNSPLHF.

In DNA, the CDR3 is TGTGCCAGCAGCTTAGGAACAGCCACAAACTATGGCTACACCTTC. It yields the protein CASSLGTATNYGYTF. The chain carries TRBV7-2 and TRBJ1-2, with unresolved D. This CDR3 region has 15 residues. CDR1 and CDR2 from the germline V gene are SGHTA and FQGNSA. The germline V and J ends were trimmed by 1 base and 2 bases, with 11 bases remaining between them.

The chain links TRBV7-2 to TRBJ2-3; 9 nucleotides align to TRBD2. CDR3 length: 17 residues. V was pared by 5 bases and J by 0 bases, with 9 bases of the junction left unmatched. Germline CDR1 reads SGHTA; CDR2 reads FQGNSA. The DNA for the CDR3 is TGTGCCAGCAGCCAACAGGTAGCGGGGGCCAGCACAGATACGCAGTATTTT. Amino acid sequence: CASSQQVAGASTDTQYF.

The chain links TRBV6-5 to TRBJ2-7; D remains ambiguous. V was cut by 2 bases and J by 2 bases, with 4 bases left in between. Germline-derived CDR1 and CDR2 are MNHEY and SVGAGI. This CDR3 contains 12 residues. The CDR3 DNA reads TGTGCCAGCAGTTACAACACCTACGAGCAGTACTTC. Its protein is CASSYNTYEQYF.